This T cell receptor (beta chain) appears in the sequencing data of a study of blood T cells in healthy people across ages. Broader study findings: Unsorted PBMCs ruled out conclusive naive versus antigen-experienced comparison.

Looked up from germline, CDR1 is MGHRA and CDR2 is YSYEKL. The V gene lost 0 bases and the J gene lost 11 bases, with 19 bases spanning the gap. The CDR3 consists of 15 residues. PCR was performed a second time for roughly 7 to 11 cycles using a sample-barcoded 5' primer and a J-beta primer mix. Via MiXCR, TCRdb re-called the 5' RACE reads, giving one row per CDR3 protein. The sample has roughly 1,500,000 distinct CDR3 sequences, approximately 42% seen once. Details on this clonotype: Its antigen is unidentified.

The sample consisted of blood. The rearrangement uses TRBV4-1 and TRBJ2-5; unclear D gene. The TCR originated in a woman aged 18-29 years in good health. CDR3 DNA: TGCGCCAGCAGCCAAGACCCTAGTTTCAACAATGAGCAGTACTTC. Translating gives CASSQDPSFNNEQYF.